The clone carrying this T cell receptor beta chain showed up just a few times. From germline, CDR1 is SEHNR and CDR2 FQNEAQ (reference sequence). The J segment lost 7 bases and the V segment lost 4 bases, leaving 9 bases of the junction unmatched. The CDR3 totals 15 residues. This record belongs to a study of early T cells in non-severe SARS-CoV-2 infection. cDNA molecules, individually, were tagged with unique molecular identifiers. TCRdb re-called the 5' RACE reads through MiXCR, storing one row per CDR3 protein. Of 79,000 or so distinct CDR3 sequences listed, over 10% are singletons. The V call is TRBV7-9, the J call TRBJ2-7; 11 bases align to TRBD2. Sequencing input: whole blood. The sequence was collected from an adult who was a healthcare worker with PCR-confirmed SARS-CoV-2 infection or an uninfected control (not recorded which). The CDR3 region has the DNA TGTGCCAGCAGCTACTTTAGCGGGAGGGCGCGGGAGCAGTACTTC. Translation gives CASSYFSGRAREQYF.